A selection of T cell receptor beta chains follows, all from one sample in a study of cytomegalovirus exposure and HLA in healthy donors. TCRdb's table, derived via immunoSEQ multiplex PCR, lists solely in-frame clones and lacks some. The sample has 150,000 to 200,000 clones; around 80% are singletons. Material: PBMCs. The receptor set was obtained from a man aged 18 to 29 in good health and CMV-seronegative. The CDR3 runs from the conserved cysteine through the conserved F or W. Each record gives: V gene, clone size, J gene, D gene, CDR3 DNA, CDR3 protein. The D gene is left open where the match is weak. The size field is filled for only some rows; it gives once, few, many or a size class.

TRBV6-5	few	TRBJ2-6	-	TGTGCCAGCCTTGCGCTCTCTGGGGCCAACGTCCTGACTTTC	CASLALSGANVLTF
TRBV30	-	TRBJ2-7	-	TGTGCCTGGAGTATCGGCGGGATAGTCAAGGTCGAGCAGTACTTC	CAWSIGGIVKVEQYF
TRBV5-1	-	TRBJ2-2	TRBD1	TGCGCCAGCAGCTTAGGGACAGCTGACACCGGGGAGCTGTTTTTT	CASSLGTADTGELFF
TRBV2	-	TRBJ2-1	-	TGTGCCAGCAGTGAAGATCGTTACAATGAGCAGTTCTTC	CASSEDRYNEQFF
TRBV4-3	-	TRBJ2-7	-	TGCGCCAGCAGCCAAACAACGGGATACGAGCAGCACTTC	CASSQTTGYEQHF
TRBV5-6	-	TRBJ2-3	TRBD2	TGTGCCAGCAGCACCGCAATGACTAGCGGGAGCACAGATACGCAGTATTTT	CASSTAMTSGSTDTQYF
TRBV6-1	once	TRBJ1-1	-	TGTGCCAGCAGTGTCGGGTTTGGAGTGAACACTGAAGCTTTCTTT	CASSVGFGVNTEAFF
TRBV7-8	-	TRBJ2-3	TRBD1	TGTGCCAGCAGCTTAGCCGCAGGGGGAGTCACAGATACGCAGTATTTT	CASSLAAGGVTDTQYF
TRBV5-5	-	TRBJ1-1	TRBD1	TGTGCCAGCAGCTTCCGGGACAGGGGGGACCTATTGGGAGCTTTCTTT	CASSFRDRGDLLGAFF
TRBV29-1	-	TRBJ2-5	-	TGCAGCGTGGTGAGCGGGCTGACCCAGTACTTC	CSVVSGLTQYF
TRBV10-3	-	TRBJ1-1	-	TGTGCCATCAGACAGGTGAACACTGAAGCTTTCTTT	CAIRQVNTEAFF
TRBV9	few	TRBJ1-5	-	TGTGCCAGCAGCGTCGAAGGGGCGGGAAGCAATCAGCCCCAGCATTTT	CASSVEGAGSNQPQHF
TRBV19	once	TRBJ2-1	TRBD2	TGTGCCAGTATCGGGCCCCCTCCTAGCGGGGGATACTACAATGAGCAGTTCTTC	CASIGPPPSGGYYNEQFF
TRBV5-1	few	TRBJ2-1	-	TGCGCCAGCAGCTTGCAGAGCGATAATGAGCAGTTCTTC	CASSLQSDNEQFF
TRBV7-2	-	TRBJ1-4	TRBD1	TGTGCCAGCAGCTTAGCGGGACAGGGGGCTTCAGAAAAACTGTTTTTT	CASSLAGQGASEKLFF
TRBV11-2	-	TRBJ1-1	TRBD1	TGTGCCAGCAGCTTCGACAGGGCCGAAAACACTGAAGCTTTCTTT	CASSFDRAENTEAFF
TRBV5-1	once	TRBJ1-1	TRBD1	TGCGCCAGCAGCTTTCACAGGGGGAACACTGAAGCTTTCTTT	CASSFHRGNTEAFF
TRBV9	-	TRBJ1-2	TRBD1	TGTGCCAGCAGCGGCAAACAGGGGAGCTATGGCTACACCTTC	CASSGKQGSYGYTF
TRBV30	-	TRBJ2-3	TRBD2	TGTGCCCGGAGTATCACGGGAGGAGTCACAGATACGCAGTATTTT	CARSITGGVTDTQYF
TRBV5-6	-	TRBJ2-7	-	TGTGCCAGCAGCTTGGCGGACGAGCAGTACTTC	CASSLADEQYF
TRBV5-8	-	TRBJ2-3	-	TGTGCCAGCAGCTGGGGACAAGGGGGCACAGATACGCAGTATTTT	CASSWGQGGTDTQYF
TRBV6-6	few	TRBJ1-1	-	TGTGCCAGCAGTTACTTATTGAACACTGAAGCTTTCTTT	CASSYLLNTEAFF
TRBV9	-	TRBJ2-7	-	TGTGCCAGCAGCCCTGGACAGAGCTCCTACGAGCAGTACTTC	CASSPGQSSYEQYF
TRBV27	-	TRBJ1-1	-	TGTGCCAGCAGTTTAAATCCGTCTTGGAACACTGAAGCTTTCTTT	CASSLNPSWNTEAFF
TRBV27	-	TRBJ2-1	TRBD2	TGTGCCAGCAGCCTGACCAGCGGGAGTGCGGGTGAGCAGTTCTTC	CASSLTSGSAGEQFF
TRBV7-9	-	TRBJ2-7	TRBD1	TGTTCCAGCAGCTTATCCAGGGGGATTGAGCAGTACTTC	CSSSLSRGIEQYF
TRBV6-6	-	TRBJ1-2	-	TGTGCCAGCAGTGGTAGGGGCTATGGCTACACCTTC	CASSGRGYGYTF
TRBV7-3	-	TRBJ1-1	-	TGTGCCAGCAGCTGGTCAGGGGCCCCTGAAGCTTTCTTT	CASSWSGAPEAFF
TRBV19	-	TRBJ1-2	-	TGTGCCAGTAGTATAGGAACAGGGCGCGAGAACTATGGCTACACCTTC	CASSIGTGRENYGYTF
TRBV7-2	-	TRBJ2-3	TRBD2	TGTGCCAGCAGCTCGCACGGGACTAGGGGCCAGGATACGCAGTATTTT	CASSSHGTRGQDTQYF
TRBV19	-	TRBJ2-6	-	TGTGCCAGTAGGACTAGATACTCCTCTGGGGCCAACGTCCTGACTTTC	CASRTRYSSGANVLTF
TRBV19	few	TRBJ2-1	TRBD2	TGTGCCAGTAGTACGACTAGCGGGAGAGTGTCGCAGTTCTTC	CASSTTSGRVSQFF
TRBV7-9	-	TRBJ1-3	TRBD1	TGTGCCAGCAGCTATACCGGGACAGGTATTTCTGGAAACACCATATATTTT	CASSYTGTGISGNTIYF
TRBV29-1	-	TRBJ1-2	-	TGCAGCGCGGAAAACAGCTATGGCTACACCTTC	CSAENSYGYTF
TRBV5-4	-	TRBJ1-2	-	TGCGCCAGCAGCCAAGATAGCTCCTATGGCTACACCTTC	CASSQDSSYGYTF
TRBV12-5	-	TRBJ2-3	TRBD2	TGTGCTAGTGGTTTGGCGGGAGGGCTCGACACAGATACGCAGTATTTT	CASGLAGGLDTDTQYF
TRBV11-2	-	TRBJ2-7	-	TGCGCCAGCCCGCTACCAGGGAAGGGAAAGGTTCGCGAGCAGTACTTC	CASPLPGKGKVREQYF
TRBV5-1	-	TRBJ2-2	TRBD2	TGCGCCAGCAGCTTGGCCCCTAGCGGTAACGGGGAGCTGTTTTTT	CASSLAPSGNGELFF
TRBV19	-	TRBJ2-3	TRBD1	TGTGCCAGTAGGGAATTTGGGACAGGGGTGGTAGATACGCAGTATTTT	CASREFGTGVVDTQYF
TRBV6-5	-	TRBJ1-6	-	TGTGCCAGCAGTTACTCCGACAGAAATTCACCCCTCCACTTT	CASSYSDRNSPLHF
TRBV10-3	-	TRBJ2-5	-	TGTGCCATCAGTGAGGTCCGTTCAGGGGTCCAAGAGACCCAGTACTTC	CAISEVRSGVQETQYF
TRBV9	-	TRBJ2-7	-	TGTGCCAGCAGCGTAAGTCCAGGCACCTACGAGCAGTACTTC	CASSVSPGTYEQYF
TRBV18	-	TRBJ1-2	TRBD1	TGTGCCAGCTCACCAACCTCTGGACAGGGTGGCTACGGCTATGGCTACACCTTC	CASSPTSGQGGYGYGYTF
TRBV9	few	TRBJ2-1	TRBD2	TGTGCCAGCAGCGTATGGGGACTAGGGTACAATGAGCAGTTCTTC	CASSVWGLGYNEQFF
TRBV25-1	-	TRBJ2-2	TRBD1	TGTGCCAGCAGTGGAATGGACAGGGCGGACACCGGGGAGCTGTTTTTT	CASSGMDRADTGELFF
TRBV15	-	TRBJ1-6	TRBD1	TGTGCCACCAGCAGAGATATAACAGGGGGTAATTCACCCCTCCACTTT	CATSRDITGGNSPLHF
TRBV2	-	TRBJ2-7	TRBD2	TGTGCCAGCGGGAGAATAGCGGGACCTCAAACCTACGAGCAGTACTTC	CASGRIAGPQTYEQYF
TRBV19	-	TRBJ1-2	TRBD1	TGTGCCAGTAGTACACGTCTAGGGGGCTTAAGTGGCTACACCTTC	CASSTRLGGLSGYTF
TRBV19	-	TRBJ2-7	-	TGTGCCAGTAGTGAAGGGGTGTCCTACGAGCAGTACTTC	CASSEGVSYEQYF
TRBV25-1	-	TRBJ1-4	-	TGTGCCAGCAGAGACACAGCAACTAATGAAAAACTGTTTTTT	CASRDTATNEKLFF
TRBV15	-	TRBJ1-2	-	TGTGCCACCAGCAGAGAAGGACAGAGGGATGGCTACACCTTC	CATSREGQRDGYTF
TRBV11-2	-	TRBJ2-2	TRBD2	TGTGCCAGCAGCTTAGTGAGGAGCGGGGGGGCTCTTATGGGGGAGCTGTTTTTT	CASSLVRSGGALMGELFF
TRBV7-6	-	TRBJ2-5	-	TGTGCCAGCAGCTCAGACCGGGACAACCAAGAGACCCAGTACTTC	CASSSDRDNQETQYF
TRBV11-3	-	TRBJ2-5	-	TGTGCCAGCAGCCAGACCGGGACTTTTCAAGAGACCCAGTACTTC	CASSQTGTFQETQYF
TRBV7-9	-	TRBJ2-7	TRBD1	TGTGCCAGCAGCTACTCAAACAGGGGTTCCTACGAGCAGTACTTC	CASSYSNRGSYEQYF